The clone carrying this T cell receptor beta chain was observed a few times. This specimen belongs to a study of beta chain features in type 1 diabetes. CDR1 is SGHVS, CDR2 FNYEAQ, per germline. V lost 5 bases and J 3 bases, leaving 10 bases between the germline ends. The CDR3 is made up of 13 amino acids. Expressed TCRB transcripts got sequenced, as all isolated RNA was reverse transcribed. Sequencing was performed with immunoSEQ multiplex PCR; in TCRdb, only in-frame clones are kept and a portion is missing. Here the sample spans around 300,000 clones, approximately 15% being singletons. The receptor was isolated from a man aged 25-45 years in good health. The specimen was central memory CD4+ T cells from blood. V gene TRBV7-6 combines with J gene TRBJ1-2; D is undetermined. DNA of the CDR3: TGTGCCAGCAGCCAGACAAACTACTATGGCTACACCTTC. It is translated as CASSQTNYYGYTF. The full variable domain, with the rest looked up from reference TRBV7-6 and TRBJ1-2, is GAGVSQSPRYKVTKRGQDVALRCDPISGHVSLYWYRQALGQGPEFLTYFNYEAQQDKSGLPNDRFSAERPEGSISTLTIQRTEQRDSAMYRCASSQTNYYGYTFGSGTRLTVV.